The 14 T cell receptor beta chains reported below all come from one sample, sequenced in a study of glioma-infiltrating T cells after dendritic cell vaccination. Method: immunoSEQ multiplex PCR; TCRdb's copy keeps in-frame clones and lacks some. The sample carries approximately 82,000 clones, around 90% recorded once. The sample here was blood, taken before dendritic cell vaccination. The source is a human donor with glioblastoma.

This clone was detected only once. The chain has TRBV19 and TRBJ1-1, with TRBD1 matching over 7 bases. Germline V gene sequence: CDR1 LNHDA, CDR2 SQIVND (reference sequence). The length of the CDR3 is 13 residues. Losses at the gene ends were 5 bases for V and 1 base for J; bases not matched to a gene: 1. The CDR3 region has the DNA TGTGCCAGTAGTCGGACAGGGAACACTGAAGCTTTCTTT. Its translation: CASSRTGNTEAFF.

This chain connects TRBV28 to TRBJ2-2; the match to TRBD2 covers 12 bases. After removal of 2 bases from V and 10 bases from J, the junction contained 2 bases not matched to a gene. This CDR3 is built from 14 residues. Germline CDR1 and CDR2: MDHEN and SYDVKM. In nucleotides, the CDR3 is TGTGCCAGCAGTTTAGGACTAGCGGGAATGGAGCTGTTTTTT. Translation gives CASSLGLAGMELFF.

The rearrangement joins TRBV10-2 to TRBJ1-2, with 7 bases that match TRBD1. The CDR3 length is 15 residues. Germline V gene sequence: CDR1 WSHSY, CDR2 SAAADI. V shed 6 bases and J 7 bases; nucleotides not matched to a gene: 14. The CDR3 region has the DNA TGCGCCAGCAGCTCTGCACAGGGGAAGATCCGTGGCTACACCTTC. Its protein is CASSSAQGKIRGYTF.

V and J are TRBV6-1 and TRBJ1-1, with 9 bases fitting TRBD1. In germline, CDR1 is MNHNS, CDR2 SASEGT. Trimming took 6 bases from V and 2 from J; bases not matched to a gene: 1. This CDR3 is built from 13 residues. Here the CDR3 DNA reads TGTGCCAGCAGGACAGGGGGTAACACTGAAGCTTTCTTT. Amino acids: CASRTGGNTEAFF.

This chain connects TRBV27 to TRBJ1-5; D unclear. This CDR3 spans 12 amino acids. V lost 7 bases and J 2 bases, leaving 6 bases between the germline ends. Germline CDR1 and CDR2: MNHEY and SMNVEV (reference sequence). CDR3 bases: TGTGCCAGCAAAACAGGCAATCAGCCCCAGCATTTT. Residues: CASKTGNQPQHF.

The V and J genes are TRBV5-1 and TRBJ1-5; 8 nucleotides line up with TRBD1. J lost 6 bases, V lost 2 bases, and 4 bases had no gene match. CDR1 SGHRS and CDR2 YFSETQ come from the germline V gene. This CDR3 has 14 residues. The CDR3: CASSFTGGGQPQHF. In DNA, the CDR3 is TGCGCCAGCAGCTTTACAGGGGGAGGTCAGCCCCAGCATTTT.

This sequence joins TRBV5-4 and TRBJ2-5, with 11 bases identical to TRBD2. CDR3 size: 15 residues. CDR1 and CDR2 (germline): SGHNT, YYREEE (reference sequence). After removal of 1 base from V and 3 bases from J, the junction contained 2 bases not matched to a gene. The CDR3 is CASSLRLAGKETQYF. CDR3 nucleotides: TGTGCCAGCAGCTTGCGACTAGCGGGGAAAGAGACCCAGTACTTC.

This chain connects TRBV5-1 to TRBJ1-2; D call uncertain. The CDR3 contains 14 residues. V was shortened by 4 bases and J by 2 bases, with 12 bases between the two germline ends. Germline assignment: CDR1 SGHRS and CDR2 YFSETQ. The CDR3 DNA reads TGCGCCAGCAGCCCCTTGGCCCTCAACTATGGCTACACCTTC. This translates into CASSPLALNYGYTF.

The chain carries TRBV20-1 and TRBJ2-3; D is ambiguous. CDR1 DFQATT and CDR2 SNEGSKA come from the germline V gene (reference sequence). V lost 5 bases and J lost 5, with 8 bases in between. There are 11 residues in the CDR3. For the CDR3, the DNA is TGCAGTGCTCCCCGACAAGATACGCAGTATTTT. Amino acid sequence: CSAPRQDTQYF.

The chain recombines TRBV7-2 with TRBJ1-4; D is uncertain. Trimming removed 5 bases at V and 8 bases at J, with 15 bases between. There are 14 residues in the CDR3. CDR1 is SGHTA and CDR2 is FQGNSA in the germline V gene. The CDR3 loop reads CASSDDEEDEKLFF. The CDR3 nucleotides are TGTGCCAGCAGCGACGACGAGGAGGACGAAAAACTGTTTTTT.

This clone was detected only once. J is TRBJ1-5 and V is TRBV2; 7 bases line up with TRBD1. Looked up from germline, CDR1 is SNHLY and CDR2 is FYNNEI. V shed 6 bases, J shed 1 base, and the junction held 6 bases outside the gene matches. The CDR3 has 15 amino acids. CDR3 in amino acids: CASRRAGQSNQPQHF. CDR3 nucleotide sequence: TGTGCCAGCAGGCGGGCGGGACAGAGCAATCAGCCCCAGCATTTT.

The chain carries TRBV29-1 and TRBJ2-7, with D maybe TRBD2 (5 bases). V was clipped by 1 base and J by 12 bases, with 13 bases between them. This CDR3 is 11 amino acids long. Germline loops: CDR1 SQVTM, CDR2 ANQGSEA. In nucleotides, the CDR3 is TGCAGCGTTGAAGTCGGCCTAGCCGCGTACTTC. Amino acids: CSVEVGLAAYF.

The chain is built from TRBV7-8 and TRBJ2-3; 11 bases are a match to TRBD1. The germline gives CDR1 SGHVS, CDR2 FQNEAQ. The CDR3 runs to 17 residues. The V and J ends lost 3 bases and 3 bases, in that order; junction bases with no gene match: 8. CDR3 coding DNA: TGTGCCAGCAGCTTTCCCCGGGACAGGGGGGGAACAGATACGCAGTATTTT. It yields the protein CASSFPRDRGGTDTQYF.

The gene calls are TRBV6-6 and TRBJ1-2; D unclear. V was trimmed by 0 bases and J by 7 bases, leaving 12 bases between them. From germline, CDR1 is MNHNY and CDR2 SVGAGI (reference sequence). The CDR3 loop spans 14 amino acids. The CDR3 sequence is CASSYSEGGSGYTF. In DNA form, the CDR3 reads TGTGCCAGCAGTTACTCTGAGGGAGGTAGTGGCTACACCTTC.